This TCR beta chain appears in the sequencing data of a study of T cell changes during pregnancy in multiple sclerosis. Trimming stripped 0 bases from V and 3 bases from J, with 7 bases between. This CDR3 is built from 14 residues. Germline CDR1 reads SGHRS; CDR2 reads YFSETQ. Generated by immunoSEQ multiplex PCR, the TCRdb table keeps only in-frame clones and is missing some. The top ten hold roughly 0.58% of the sample, which has tens of thousands of clones, approximately 90% seen once. The receptor was derived from a female donor with multiple sclerosis, enrolled in a pregnancy study. J is TRBJ1-3 and V is TRBV5-1; unclear D gene. Sequenced here: CD4+ T cells from peripheral blood mononuclear cells, sampled in the first trimester of pregnancy. The CDR3: CASSLGQIGNTIYF. The CDR3 bases are TGCGCCAGCAGCTTGGGCCAGATTGGAAACACCATATATTTT.